These 26 T cell receptor beta chains originate from one sample sequenced in a study of T cell responses to AZD1222 COVID-19 vaccine. TCRdb's copy holds only in-frame clones and misses some; the assay was immunoSEQ multiplex PCR. The sample includes some 58,000 clones, approximately 80% of them seen just once. The sample in question was peripheral blood, obtained 28 days after the second AZD1222 dose. The source is an adult who received the AZD1222 COVID-19 vaccine.

In its sample, this clone was seen a few times. V and J are TRBV18 and TRBJ1-2; D is unresolved. V was shortened by 0 bases and J by 4 bases, with 9 bases between the two germline ends. Germline V gene data show CDR1 as KGHSH and CDR2 as LQKENI. The CDR3 runs to 14 residues. The CDR3 sequence is CASSPPTRSYGYTF. Written as DNA, the CDR3 is TGTGCCAGCTCACCACCGACGAGGAGCTATGGCTACACCTTC.

The gene calls are TRBV6-5 and TRBJ1-3; D uncertain. The CDR3 runs 14 residues. From germline, CDR1 is MNHEY and CDR2 SVGAGI. The V end was cut by 6 bases, the J end by 2 bases, with 11 bases between. The CDR3 region is CASRVTGAGNTIYF. Written as DNA, the CDR3 is TGTGCCAGCAGGGTCACCGGGGCTGGAAACACCATATATTTT.

This sequence joins TRBV21-1 and TRBJ1-6. TRBV21-1 is a pseudogene locus. The CDR3 loop spans 14 amino acids. The CDR3 coding sequence is TGTGCCAGTGCCCCTCGGGGGGCGAAGTCACCCCTCCACTTT. Protein sequence: CASAPRGAKSPLHF.

This clone showed up just once. The V call is TRBV9, the J call TRBJ1-1; D not certain. The CDR3 is 15 residues long. Germline CDR1 SGDLS, CDR2 YYNGEE. Between the trimmed V and J ends, which lost 0 bases and 3 bases, there was a span of 12 bases. The CDR3 sequence is CASSVGGLVHTEAFF. The DNA of the CDR3 is TGTGCCAGCAGCGTAGGCGGTTTGGTCCACACTGAAGCTTTCTTT.

The chain links TRBV12-3 or TRBV12-4 to TRBJ1-2, with D possibly matching TRBD1 (6 bases). Deletions cut 6 bases from V and 5 bases from J, with 10 bases between. This CDR3 contains 12 residues. CDR3 region: CASSTTGYGYTF. The CDR3 DNA follows: TGTGCCAGCAGCACCACAGGGTATGGCTACACCTTC.

J is TRBJ1-1 and V is TRBV3-1 (or the pseudogene TRBV3-2); 11 bases are shared with TRBD1. The CDR3 loop spans 15 amino acids. CDR1 and CDR2 from the germline V gene are LGHDT and YNNKEL (reference sequence). Trimming removed 4 bases from V and 2 bases from J; junction bases left unmatched: 3. The CDR3 DNA sequence: TGTGCCAGCAGCCCTGGGACAGGGGGAAACACTGAAGCTTTCTTT. This gives the protein CASSPGTGGNTEAFF.

The rearrangement joins TRBV18 to TRBJ1-5; D call uncertain. CDR3 length: 14 residues. Trimming stripped 3 bases from V and 4 bases from J, with 10 bases between. The germline V gene encodes CDR1 KGHSH and CDR2 LQKENI. The CDR3 loop is CASSPRQVNQPQHF. Here the CDR3 DNA reads TGTGCCAGCTCACCTAGGCAGGTTAATCAGCCCCAGCATTTT.

The chain carries TRBV5-4 and TRBJ2-7; perhaps TRBD1 as D (6 bases). CDR3 length equals 12 residues. The V gene lost 4 bases and the J gene lost 2 bases, with 7 bases spanning the gap. Germline V gene sequence: CDR1 SGHNT, CDR2 YYREEE (reference sequence). The DNA for the CDR3 is TGTGCCAGCAGCCGGACAGCCTACGAGCAGTACTTC. This codes for CASSRTAYEQYF.

The chain uses TRBV3-1 (or the pseudogene TRBV3-2) and TRBJ2-2; D ambiguous. The CDR3 loop spans 16 amino acids. CDR1 and CDR2 (germline): LGHDT, YNNKEL (reference sequence). V lost 3 bases, J lost 2 bases, and 13 bases lay in between. This chain's CDR3 is CASSQRRQPNTGELFF. CDR3 bases: TGTGCCAGCAGCCAGAGAAGGCAACCTAACACCGGGGAGCTGTTTTTT.

The chain links TRBV7-8 to TRBJ2-6; D may be TRBD1 or TRBD2 (5 bases each). Deletions cut 5 bases from V and 3 bases from J, with 20 bases between. This CDR3 contains 18 residues. Germline-derived CDR1 and CDR2 are SGHVS and FQNEAQ. CDR3 DNA: TGTGCCAGCAGCCCAGGAACGGTGAGGGGTTTTGGGGCCAACGTCCTGACTTTC. Residues: CASSPGTVRGFGANVLTF.

This clone was observed a few times. V is TRBV2 and J is TRBJ2-5; 14 nucleotides match TRBD2. Losses at the gene ends were 5 bases for V and 4 bases for J; bases not matched to a gene: 3. CDR1 is SNHLY, CDR2 FYNNEI, per germline. This CDR3 comprises 15 residues. This chain's CDR3 is CASSTGLAGVETQYF. DNA of the CDR3: TGTGCCAGCAGTACGGGACTAGCGGGAGTAGAGACCCAGTACTTC.

The V call is TRBV10-3, the J call TRBJ2-5; D is unclear. V lost 3 bases and J lost 4, with 3 bases in between. There are 11 residues in the CDR3. Germline V CDR1 and CDR2: ENHRY, SYGVKD. As DNA, the CDR3 is TGTGCCATCAGTGATTCAGAGACCCAGTACTTC. This encodes CAISDSETQYF.

The gene calls are TRBV27 and TRBJ1-1; D perhaps matches TRBD1 (6 bases). CDR1 and CDR2 from the germline V gene are MNHEY and SMNVEV (reference sequence). V lost 5 bases to trimming and J lost 5 bases, with 15 bases between them. The CDR3 sequence is 14 residues long. CDR3: CASSLLRDNTEAFF. The CDR3 DNA follows: TGTGCCAGCAGTCTGTTACGGGACAATACTGAAGCTTTCTTT.

V and J are TRBV5-6 and TRBJ1-1, with a weak D call TRBD1 (6 bases). The CDR3 runs 13 residues. The germline CDR1 and CDR2 sequences are SGHDT and YYEEEE. Trimming cost V 0 bases and J 11 bases, with 14 bases left between them. CDR3 DNA sequence: TGTGCCAGCAGCTTGGCCGCCAGGGACACGGCTTTCTTT. Translating it yields CASSLAARDTAFF.

This chain joins TRBV2 and TRBJ2-1; TRBD2 is a possible D gene (7 bases). The germline gives CDR1 SNHLY, CDR2 FYNNEI. The CDR3 runs 16 residues. V gave up 6 bases and J gave up 2 bases, with 17 bases separating them. The DNA for the CDR3 is TGTGCCAGCAGCGACCAAAAGGGGGGGGCCTACAATGAGCAGTTCTTC. Translation gives CASSDQKGGAYNEQFF. Supplemented by reference TRBV2 and TRBJ2-1, the full variable domain reads EPEVTQTPSHQVTQMGQEVILRCVPISNHLYFYWYRQILGQKVEFLVSFYNNEISEKSEIFDDQFSVERPDGSNFTLKIRSTKLEDSAMYFCASSDQKGGAYNEQFFGPGTRLTVL.

This chain uses TRBV5-1 with TRBJ2-1, with 10 bases aligning to TRBD1. V gave up 0 bases and J gave up 4 bases; unmatched junction bases: 7. Germline loops: CDR1 SGHRS, CDR2 YFSETQ. The CDR3 has 17 amino acids. CDR3 sequence reads: CASSLVPRDRGYNEQFF. As DNA, the CDR3 is TGCGCCAGCAGCTTGGTCCCCCGGGACAGGGGTTACAATGAGCAGTTCTTC. Filled out from reference TRBV5-1 and TRBJ2-1, the complete variable domain reads KAGVTQTPRYLIKTRGQQVTLSCSPISGHRSVSWYQQTPGQGLQFLFEYFSETQRNKGNFPGRFSGRQFSNSRSEMNVSTLELGDSALYLCASSLVPRDRGYNEQFFGPGTRLTVL.

The rearrangement links TRBV28 to TRBJ1-3; D is undetermined. Germline-derived CDR1 and CDR2 are MDHEN and SYDVKM. This CDR3 region has 10 residues. Trimming stripped 5 bases from V and 6 bases from J, with 2 bases between. CDR3 nucleotides: TGTGCCAGCAGTCAAAACACCATATATTTT. This sequence encodes CASSQNTIYF.

The chain is built from TRBV3-1 (or the pseudogene TRBV3-2) and TRBJ2-1; possible D gene TRBD1, 5 bases. The CDR3 has 17 residues. V was clipped by 1 base and J by 1 base, with 14 bases between them. Germline CDR1 LGHDT, CDR2 YNNKEL (reference sequence). The CDR3 loop is CASSQARVGRSYNEQFF. The CDR3 DNA follows: TGTGCCAGCAGCCAAGCACGGGTGGGGCGGTCCTACAATGAGCAGTTCTTC.

The chain recombines TRBV10-1 with TRBJ2-1; 7 bases agree with TRBD2. Germline CDR1 WNHNN, CDR2 SYGVQD (reference sequence). V shed 8 bases, J shed 3 bases, and the junction held 4 bases outside the gene matches. CDR3 length: 13 residues. CDR3 amino acids: CASGGDSYNEQFF. The CDR3 DNA is TGCGCCAGCGGGGGGGATAGCTACAATGAGCAGTTCTTC.

The gene calls are TRBV3-1 (or the pseudogene TRBV3-2) and TRBJ2-7, with D perhaps assigned TRBD1 or TRBD2 (5 bases each). The CDR3 totals 13 residues. V lost 3 bases, J lost 4 bases, and 10 bases lay in between. Germline-derived CDR1 and CDR2 are LGHDT and YNNKEL (reference sequence). CDR3 amino acids: CASSHPWGYEQYF. For the CDR3, the DNA is TGTGCCAGCAGCCATCCCTGGGGGTACGAGCAGTACTTC.

The CDR3 coding sequence is TGTGCCAGCAGGGGGACAGGGGTTGAAGCCTACGAGCAGTACGTC. It specifies CASRGTGVEAYEQYV. The chain uses TRBV6-5 and TRBJ2-7, with 10 bases that match TRBD1. This CDR3 comprises 15 residues. V trimming: 6 bases; J trimming: 2 bases; junction bases outside the gene matches: 7. Looked up from germline, CDR1 is MNHEY and CDR2 is SVGAGI.

This rearrangement joins TRBV28 to TRBJ1-2; 11 bases align to TRBD1. Per germline, CDR1 MDHEN and CDR2 SYDVKM. V lost 3 bases, J lost 4 bases, and 7 bases stayed unmatched. The CDR3 is made up of 16 amino acids. Here the CDR3 DNA reads TGTGCCAGCAGTTTGGGGGGGGACAGGGGGACCTATGGCTACACCTTC. Translation gives CASSLGGDRGTYGYTF.

This chain connects TRBV6-5 to TRBJ1-1; no clear D gene. The CDR3 length is 15 residues. CDR1 is MNHEY and CDR2 is SVGAGI in the germline V gene. Trimming pared 4 bases from V and 1 base from J, leaving 13 bases between. The CDR3: CASSSPGFANTEAFF. CDR3 coding DNA: TGTGCCAGCAGTTCCCCTGGGTTCGCGAACACTGAAGCTTTCTTT.

The CDR3 spells CASSYQGSGGYTF. CDR3 coding DNA: TGTGCCAGCAGTTACCAGGGCAGTGGTGGCTACACCTTC. V is TRBV27 and J is TRBJ1-2; a possible D gene is TRBD1 (5 bases). The CDR3 spans 13 residues. In germline, CDR1 is MNHEY, CDR2 SMNVEV (reference sequence). V lost 4 bases and J lost 7, with 13 bases in between.

The sample holds one count of this clone. The V gene is TRBV5-6, the J gene TRBJ1-3, with D possibly TRBD1 on 5 matching bases. Deletions cut 1 base from V and 8 bases from J, with 13 bases between. The CDR3 spans 14 residues. CDR1 SGHDT and CDR2 YYEEEE come from the germline V gene. The CDR3 protein is CASSLRDPQDTIYF. CDR3 coding DNA: TGTGCCAGCAGCTTGCGGGACCCTCAAGACACCATATATTTT.

The chain combines TRBV23-1 with TRBJ2-1; no definite D call. TRBV23-1 belongs to the ORF category, with a function that is uncertain. The length of the CDR3 is 14 residues. V was trimmed by 8 bases and J by 5 bases, leaving 16 bases between them. The CDR3 bases are TGCGCCAGCCGACGGAGCGCAGATAACAATGAGCAGTTCTTC. It yields the protein CASRRSADNNEQFF.